This T cell receptor beta chain came from a study of cytomegalovirus exposure and HLA in healthy donors. General study results and limits: According to a later analysis, donors in an Asian-associated ancestry cluster reportedly had fewer N-insertions than the approximately 670-donor mean. Later analysis identified several of the most significant clusters that appeared linked to common viral pathogens.

V dropped 5 bases and J dropped 11; count of bases not matched to a gene: 8. Germline V gene data show CDR1 as LNHDA and CDR2 as SQIVND (reference sequence). The CDR3 extends over 12 amino acids. 13 Jbeta primers and 60 Vbeta primers were used for the PCR. Libraries were prepared by immunoSEQ multiplex PCR; TCRdb keeps only in-frame clonotypes and omits some of them. This sample yields 100,000 to 150,000 clones, of which less than 85% are seen a single time; approximately 9% belongs to the top ten. Donors showed nominal health when sampled, although they likely had unrecorded immune exposures. Of note for this clone: Its specificity is unknown.

The clonotype originates from a man aged 25 to 40 in good health and CMV-seropositive. The rearrangement uses TRBV19 and TRBJ1-1, with TRBD1 identical over 7 bases. Sequenced: PBMCs. CDR3 protein: CASSANRGGAFF. The DNA for the CDR3 is TGTGCCAGTAGTGCAAACAGGGGTGGCGCTTTCTTT.